Following are 30 T cell receptor beta chains from one sample sequenced in a study of T cells after yellow fever vaccination. TCRdb called the 5' RACE reads again in MiXCR, with one record for every CDR3 protein. This sample has under 500,000 distinct CDR3 sequences, with approximately 19% found just once. The sequenced sample was PBMCs, obtained before the yellow fever booster vaccination. These TCRs come from a young man who received the YFV17D yellow fever vaccine.

In the case of this clonotype: One end of the junction is discordant with germline, which a read error may explain. The J gene is TRBJ2-7, the V gene TRBV20-1, with D perhaps matching TRBD2 (6 bases). In germline, CDR1 is DFQATT, CDR2 SNEGSKA (reference sequence). This CDR3 contains 12 residues. The CDR3 DNA reads TGCAGTGCCAAGGAAGGGGACTCCTTGACCCTGTTC. The encoded protein is CSAKEGDSLTLF.

The rearrangement uses TRBV14 and TRBJ2-3, with TRBD2 as a possible D gene (7 bases). Trimming shortened V by 0 bases and J by 8 bases, and 15 bases separated the two germline ends. This CDR3 is built from 15 residues. Germline V gives CDR1 SGHDN, CDR2 FVKESK. CDR3 sequence (DNA): TGTGCCAGCAGCCAAGATTGGGGGGGCCTTGGTACGCAGTATTTT. Its protein is CASSQDWGGLGTQYF.

The J gene is TRBJ2-5, the V gene TRBV5-4; no firm D call. Trimming removed 0 bases at V and 5 bases at J, with 11 bases between. The V gene's germline CDR1 is SGHNT and CDR2 YYREEE (reference sequence). The CDR3 runs to 14 residues. The CDR3 sequence: CASSLDGRPETQYF. The DNA of the CDR3 is TGTGCCAGCAGCTTGGACGGCCGGCCCGAGACCCAGTACTTC.

At least ten counts were recorded for this clonotype. V gene TRBV29-1 combines with J gene TRBJ2-1; D may correspond to TRBD1 or TRBD2 (5 bases each). This CDR3 has 12 residues. Germline V gene data show CDR1 as SQVTM and CDR2 as ANQGSEA. Deletions cut 7 bases from V and 6 bases from J, with 13 bases between. In nucleotides, the CDR3 is TGCAGCGCTGAGAGGGGAGTCAATGAGCAGTTCTTC. Translated, it gives CSAERGVNEQFF.

This clonotype was seen only a few times. This sequence joins TRBV27 and TRBJ2-7; TRBD1 matches at 12 bases. V trimming: 5 bases; J trimming: 5 bases; junction bases outside the gene matches: 10. From germline, CDR1 is MNHEY and CDR2 SMNVEV (reference sequence). This CDR3 spans 16 amino acids. As DNA, the CDR3 is TGTGCCAGCAGTACACTTTCCGGGACAGGGGGCAACGAGCAGTACTTC. It encodes CASSTLSGTGGNEQYF.

The chain employs TRBV28 and TRBJ2-7; D is ambiguous. V gave up 5 bases and J gave up 5 bases, with 7 bases separating them. This CDR3 is built from 11 residues. CDR1 and CDR2 from the germline V gene are MDHEN and SYDVKM. For the CDR3, the DNA is TGTGCCAGCAGTGTCAGCGACGAGCAGTACGTC. It yields the protein CASSVSDEQYV.

The chain is built from TRBV24-1 and TRBJ2-5; 7 nucleotides match TRBD1. There are 15 residues in the CDR3. V trimming: 6 bases; J trimming: 0 bases; junction bases outside the gene matches: 6. Germline-derived CDR1 and CDR2 are KGHDR and SFDVKD. CDR3 in amino acids: CATSTGTEYQETQYF. DNA of the CDR3: TGTGCCACCAGTACCGGGACAGAGTACCAAGAGACCCAGTACTTC.

The chain has TRBV7-9 and TRBJ2-2; D not resolved. This CDR3 is built from 16 residues. Germline CDR1 SEHNR, CDR2 FQNEAQ (reference sequence). Trimming removed 2 bases at V and 1 base at J, with 11 bases between. DNA for the CDR3: TGTGCCAGCAGCTTACTTGAACCTTGGAACACCGGGGAGCTGTTTTTT. Its translation: CASSLLEPWNTGELFF.

CDR3 in amino acids: CASSLEFWTAYEQYV. The CDR3 DNA sequence: TGTGCCAGCAGCTTAGAATTCTGGACAGCCTACGAGCAGTACGTC. The chain is built from TRBV11-3 and TRBJ2-7; TRBD1 is a possible D gene (6 bases). The V end was cut by 0 bases, the J end by 2 bases, with 11 bases between. The CDR3 sequence is 15 residues long. CDR1 is SGHNT, CDR2 YENEEA, per germline.

This clonotype appeared many times. This chain links TRBV27 with TRBJ2-3, with unresolved D. Looked up from germline, CDR1 is MNHEY and CDR2 is SMNVEV (reference sequence). The V end was cut by 2 bases, the J end by 11 bases, with 11 bases between. CDR3 length: 12 residues. The CDR3 reads CASSLDWSEQYF. CDR3 bases: TGTGCCAGCAGTTTAGATTGGTCAGAGCAGTATTTT.

This sequence joins TRBV10-3 and TRBJ2-7; the D gene is possibly TRBD1 (5 bases). The germline CDR1 and CDR2 sequences are ENHRY and SYGVKD. The ends were cut back, 4 bases at V and 5 bases at J, with 12 bases in the middle. There are 13 residues in the CDR3. The CDR3 bases are TGTGCCATCAGTGGAACCCAGGGTAACGAGCAGTACTTC. Its translation is CAISGTQGNEQYF.

The chain couples TRBV6-6 to TRBJ2-1, with TRBD2 identical over 11 bases. Trimming removed 2 bases from V and 6 bases from J; junction bases left unmatched: 9. The germline CDR1 and CDR2 sequences are MNHNY and SVGAGI (reference sequence). The CDR3 loop spans 17 amino acids. This CDR3 reads CASSYPSGLAGPNEQFF. The CDR3 region has the DNA TGTGCCAGCAGTTACCCCTCCGGACTAGCGGGTCCCAATGAGCAGTTCTTC.

This clonotype was recorded a few times. The rearrangement links TRBV5-5 to TRBJ1-4, with D perhaps TRBD1 (5 bases). Germline V gene lookup returns CDR1 SGHKS and CDR2 YYEKEE (reference sequence). This CDR3 contains 13 residues. Between the trimmed V and J ends, which lost 4 bases and 8 bases, there was a span of 12 bases. The CDR3 DNA reads TGTGCCAGCAGCCCGGCCGCAGGGGAAAAACTGTTTTTT. It translates to CASSPAAGEKLFF.

The V gene is TRBV29-1, the J gene TRBJ2-5; possibly TRBD1 for D (6 bases). The V and J ends lost 6 bases and 4 bases respectively, with 15 bases between them. The CDR3 is 13 amino acids. CDR1 and CDR2 from the germline V gene are SQVTM and ANQGSEA. The CDR3 DNA sequence: TGCAGCGTGGGGAACAGGGCCGGAGAGACCCAGTACTTC. Translating gives CSVGNRAGETQYF.

The rearrangement uses TRBV27 and TRBJ1-6; unclear D gene. The germline V gene encodes CDR1 MNHEY and CDR2 SMNVEV (reference sequence). V was shortened by 3 bases and J by 6 bases, with 12 bases between the two germline ends. This CDR3 has 15 amino acids. The CDR3 DNA sequence: TGTGCCAGCAGTTTCGGCGATGGTCTTAATTCACCCCTCCACTTT. Encoded protein: CASSFGDGLNSPLHF.

This chain connects TRBV7-2 to TRBJ2-5; no firm D call. Germline lookup yields CDR1 SGHTA and CDR2 FQGNSA. This CDR3 spans 14 amino acids. V was trimmed by 4 bases and J by 6 bases, leaving 15 bases between them. The CDR3 sequence is CASSSGQGSKTQYF. The CDR3 nucleotides are TGTGCCAGCAGCTCTGGCCAAGGATCCAAGACCCAGTACTTC.

This clonotype appeared a few times. The J gene is TRBJ1-2, the V gene TRBV7-8; D unclear. The CDR3 extends over 13 amino acids. Germline assignment: CDR1 SGHVS and CDR2 FQNEAQ. V was cut by 5 bases and J by 6 bases, with 13 bases left in between. The CDR3 DNA reads as TGTGCCAGCAGCCCCTGGACGTTGAATGGCTACACCTTC. This sequence encodes CASSPWTLNGYTF.

This clonotype was detected only a few times. The gene calls are TRBV19 and TRBJ2-5; D unresolved. Trimming took 3 bases from V and 8 from J, leaving 16 bases between them. The CDR3 covers 14 residues. Germline V gene sequence: CDR1 LNHDA, CDR2 SQIVND (reference sequence). CDR3 DNA: TGTGCCAGTAGTATGGACCGAGCGATCGGTACCCAGTACTTC. Its translation: CASSMDRAIGTQYF. Full variable domain (remainder filled in from reference TRBV19 and TRBJ2-5): DGGITQSPKYLFRKEGQNVTLSCEQNLNHDAMYWYRQDPGQGLRLIYYSQIVNDFQKGDIAEGYSVSREKKESFPLTVTSAQKNPTAFYLCASSMDRAIGTQYFGPGTRLLVL.

A few counts support this clonotype. The chain employs TRBV5-1 and TRBJ1-1; D perhaps matches TRBD1 (6 bases). Germline CDR1 reads SGHRS; CDR2 reads YFSETQ. The CDR3 loop spans 12 amino acids. V lost 0 bases to trimming and J lost 7 bases, with 7 bases between them. The DNA for the CDR3 is TGCGCCAGCAGCTTGGCGGACAGTGAAGCTTTCTTT. Its translation is CASSLADSEAFF. Based on the CDR3 plus reference TRBV5-1 and TRBJ1-1, the full variable domain is KAGVTQTPRYLIKTRGQQVTLSCSPISGHRSVSWYQQTPGQGLQFLFEYFSETQRNKGNFPGRFSGRQFSNSRSEMNVSTLELGDSALYLCASSLADSEAFFGQGTRLTVV.

This clonotype was detected only a few times. This CDR3 is CAISEDPRAGGTQYF. CDR3 in DNA: TGTGCCATCAGTGAGGACCCTAGGGCCGGCGGTACGCAGTATTTT. The chain has TRBV10-3 and TRBJ2-3, with no clear D. CDR1 and CDR2 from the germline V gene are ENHRY and SYGVKD. CDR3 size: 15 residues. Trimming took 2 bases from V and 8 from J, leaving 17 bases between them.

This clonotype was recorded a few times. The chain links TRBV7-9 to TRBJ2-1; 8 bases line up with TRBD1. Germline CDR1 and CDR2: SEHNR and FQNEAQ (reference sequence). V lost 6 bases, J lost 7 bases, and 8 bases stayed unmatched. CDR3 length: 14 residues. This CDR3 reads CASSRTGRWNEQFF. The CDR3 coding sequence is TGTGCCAGCAGTCGGACAGGGAGGTGGAATGAGCAGTTCTTC.

The chain carries TRBV7-9 and TRBJ1-1; D ambiguous. The CDR3 totals 11 residues. Per germline, CDR1 SEHNR and CDR2 FQNEAQ (reference sequence). Trimming removed 7 bases from V and 6 bases from J, with 9 bases in between. The CDR3 nucleotides are TGTGCCAGCATCTCGATCGCTGAAGCTTTCTTT. It is translated as CASISIAEAFF.

This clonotype was counted a few times. The V and J genes are TRBV7-2 and TRBJ2-5; 10 bases align to TRBD1. The CDR3 totals 15 residues. In germline, CDR1 is SGHTA, CDR2 FQGNSA. V trimming: 3 bases; J trimming: 4 bases; junction bases outside the gene matches: 5. CDR3 amino acids: CASSFSGTGAETQYF. The CDR3 coding sequence is TGTGCCAGCAGCTTCTCCGGGACAGGGGCAGAGACCCAGTACTTC.

This clonotype appeared a few times. This chain uses TRBV11-2 with TRBJ2-1; possibly TRBD1 for D (6 bases). V lost 5 bases, J lost 3 bases, and 14 bases lay in between. The CDR3 is 15 amino acids. Germline CDR1 and CDR2: SGHAT and FQNNGV. The CDR3 DNA reads as TGTGCCAGCAGCCGAACAGGGAATAGCTACAATGAGCAGTTCTTC. Translating it yields CASSRTGNSYNEQFF. Supplemented by reference TRBV11-2 and TRBJ2-1, the full variable domain reads EAGVAQSPRYKIIEKRQSVAFWCNPISGHATLYWYQQILGQGPKLLIQFQNNGVVDDSQLPKDRFSAERLKGVDSTLKIQPAKLEDSAVYLCASSRTGNSYNEQFFGPGTRLTVL.

This clonotype was seen a few times. J is TRBJ1-1 and V is TRBV12-3 or TRBV12-4, with D uncertain. Trimming removed 3 bases at V and 3 bases at J, with 5 bases between. CDR3 length equals 12 residues. Written as DNA, the CDR3 is TGTGCCAGCAGTTTTGCGGACACTGAAGCTTTCTTT. Translated, it gives CASSFADTEAFF.

This clonotype was seen more than once but under ten times. V is TRBV29-1 and J is TRBJ1-1; possible D gene TRBD1, 5 bases. CDR3 length: 13 residues. CDR1 is SQVTM and CDR2 is ANQGSEA in the germline V gene. Trimming stripped 4 bases from V and 7 bases from J, with 16 bases between. Here the CDR3 reads CSVALLTASEAFF. CDR3 nucleotides: TGCAGCGTTGCCCTGTTGACAGCGAGTGAAGCTTTCTTT.

Only a few counts were recorded for this clonotype. This chain joins TRBV5-1 and TRBJ2-3; TRBD2 agrees at 8 bases. The CDR3 is 14 amino acids. V gave up 4 bases and J gave up 6 bases; unmatched junction bases: 7. Germline V lookup: CDR1 SGHRS, CDR2 YFSETQ. The CDR3 protein is CASSQIAGWDTQYF. The DNA of the CDR3 is TGCGCCAGCAGCCAGATAGCGGGGTGGGATACGCAGTATTTT. Supplemented by reference TRBV5-1 and TRBJ2-3, the full variable domain reads KAGVTQTPRYLIKTRGQQVTLSCSPISGHRSVSWYQQTPGQGLQFLFEYFSETQRNKGNFPGRFSGRQFSNSRSEMNVSTLELGDSALYLCASSQIAGWDTQYFGPGTRLTVL.

V is TRBV20-1 and J is TRBJ1-1, with D unresolved. The CDR3 length is 15 residues. Germline CDR1 reads DFQATT; CDR2 reads SNEGSKA (reference sequence). V lost 0 bases to trimming and J lost 5 bases, with 16 bases between them. CDR3 nucleotides: TGCAGTGCTAGAGATTATCGGTTGGGTGAGACTGAAGCTTTCTTT. Its translation: CSARDYRLGETEAFF.

The chain carries TRBV7-2 and TRBJ1-1; no clear D. CDR1 SGHTA and CDR2 FQGNSA come from the germline V gene. CDR3 length: 14 amino acids. Trimming left V 5 bases short and J 1 base short, with 11 bases between. The CDR3 region is CASSLNPGNTEAFF. The CDR3 DNA follows: TGTGCCAGCAGCCTGAACCCCGGGAACACTGAAGCTTTCTTT.

This clonotype was seen a few times. This chain links TRBV7-6 with TRBJ2-5; D remains ambiguous. The CDR3 length is 13 residues. The V end lost 5 bases, the J end lost 14 bases, and 21 bases lay between the germline ends. Germline V gene data show CDR1 as SGHVS and CDR2 as FNYEAQ. The CDR3 region has the DNA TGTGCCAGCAGCCACACCCCCCGATTTGGGGATTACTTC. Residues: CASSHTPRFGDYF.